These T cell receptor beta chains were read from a single sample in a study of blood T cell repertoires in COVID-19. Sequencing was performed with immunoSEQ multiplex PCR; in TCRdb, only in-frame clones are kept and a portion is missing. This sample carries around 160,000 clones, 75% to 90% of them seen once, and the ten largest clones take 13%. Specimen: PBMCs or T cells enriched from blood (not recorded which). The receptors were gathered from a woman aged 55-70 years who had recovered from COVID-19. Both conserved end residues are trimmed from each CDR3. Each record gives: CDR3 protein, clone size, J gene, V gene, D gene. A D gene is named only where the DNA matches it firmly. Expanded clones are given a class, and other clones once, few, many or no size at all.

cdr3_aa: ASSHRQAKNEKLF; clone_size: .; j_call: TRBJ1-4; v_call: TRBV3-1/TRBV3-2; d_call: .
cdr3_aa: ASSQGRDSVYEQY; clone_size: .; j_call: TRBJ2-7; v_call: TRBV14; d_call: TRBD1
cdr3_aa: ASSQDPNQETQY; clone_size: .; j_call: TRBJ2-5; v_call: TRBV4-1; d_call: .
cdr3_aa: ASSLRPSRFYNSPLH; clone_size: .; j_call: TRBJ1-6; v_call: TRBV5-6; d_call: .
cdr3_aa: ASSFSGGSYEQY; clone_size: once; j_call: TRBJ2-7; v_call: TRBV5-1; d_call: TRBD1
cdr3_aa: ASNLGGQPSPLH; clone_size: .; j_call: TRBJ1-6; v_call: TRBV19; d_call: TRBD1
cdr3_aa: ASSDPGQIYGYT; clone_size: .; j_call: TRBJ1-2; v_call: TRBV6-1; d_call: TRBD1
cdr3_aa: ASNSPGQGPQH; clone_size: .; j_call: TRBJ1-5; v_call: TRBV19; d_call: .
cdr3_aa: AWSGNRGDNYGYT; clone_size: .; j_call: TRBJ1-2; v_call: TRBV30; d_call: TRBD1
cdr3_aa: ASSRPAGANTGELF; clone_size: .; j_call: TRBJ2-2; v_call: TRBV14; d_call: .
cdr3_aa: ASSLVGPGGYT; clone_size: .; j_call: TRBJ1-2; v_call: TRBV7-9; d_call: .
cdr3_aa: SVETSMGGEQY; clone_size: .; j_call: TRBJ2-7; v_call: TRBV29-1; d_call: .
cdr3_aa: AIRGVPGTEAF; clone_size: .; j_call: TRBJ1-1; v_call: TRBV10-3; d_call: .
cdr3_aa: ASSYRGPETEAF; clone_size: .; j_call: TRBJ1-1; v_call: TRBV7-3; d_call: TRBD1
cdr3_aa: ASSDGTDNEQF; clone_size: .; j_call: TRBJ2-1; v_call: TRBV5-1; d_call: TRBD1
cdr3_aa: ATSRVEGTGELF; clone_size: .; j_call: TRBJ2-2; v_call: TRBV15; d_call: .
cdr3_aa: ASGSGSLDTQY; clone_size: .; j_call: TRBJ2-3; v_call: TRBV5-1; d_call: TRBD2
cdr3_aa: ASSTGQYTDTQY; clone_size: .; j_call: TRBJ2-3; v_call: TRBV5-1; d_call: .
cdr3_aa: ASSRSQSGTSLY; clone_size: .; j_call: TRBJ2-7; v_call: TRBV3-1/TRBV3-2; d_call: TRBD2
cdr3_aa: ASSFGQGAGEQY; clone_size: once; j_call: TRBJ2-7; v_call: TRBV5-1; d_call: TRBD1
cdr3_aa: ASMGGGTQETQY; clone_size: .; j_call: TRBJ2-5; v_call: TRBV5-1; d_call: TRBD2
cdr3_aa: SAASRDRDYGELF; clone_size: .; j_call: TRBJ2-2; v_call: TRBV29-1; d_call: TRBD1
cdr3_aa: ASSSRVTEAF; clone_size: .; j_call: TRBJ1-1; v_call: TRBV19; d_call: .
cdr3_aa: ASSLAARNTEAF; clone_size: .; j_call: TRBJ1-1; v_call: TRBV5-4; d_call: .
cdr3_aa: SGGFEGEAF; clone_size: .; j_call: TRBJ1-1; v_call: TRBV29-1; d_call: .
cdr3_aa: ASSVGAFDTEAF; clone_size: .; j_call: TRBJ1-1; v_call: TRBV9; d_call: .
cdr3_aa: ASRPRLGRTLNLMNTEAF; clone_size: .; j_call: TRBJ1-1; v_call: TRBV19; d_call: .
cdr3_aa: ASSRGVVGVREETQY; clone_size: .; j_call: TRBJ2-5; v_call: TRBV7-7; d_call: TRBD2
cdr3_aa: ASSLAAGSYNEQF; clone_size: .; j_call: TRBJ2-1; v_call: TRBV5-1; d_call: .
cdr3_aa: ASSPVVAGGLYNEQF; clone_size: .; j_call: TRBJ2-1; v_call: TRBV18; d_call: TRBD2
cdr3_aa: ASSSGQGFNYNEQF; clone_size: .; j_call: TRBJ2-1; v_call: TRBV6-5; d_call: TRBD1
cdr3_aa: ASSRGTGNEKLF; clone_size: .; j_call: TRBJ1-4; v_call: TRBV10-1; d_call: .
cdr3_aa: ASSQALLAGVGTDTQY; clone_size: .; j_call: TRBJ2-3; v_call: TRBV4-2; d_call: TRBD2